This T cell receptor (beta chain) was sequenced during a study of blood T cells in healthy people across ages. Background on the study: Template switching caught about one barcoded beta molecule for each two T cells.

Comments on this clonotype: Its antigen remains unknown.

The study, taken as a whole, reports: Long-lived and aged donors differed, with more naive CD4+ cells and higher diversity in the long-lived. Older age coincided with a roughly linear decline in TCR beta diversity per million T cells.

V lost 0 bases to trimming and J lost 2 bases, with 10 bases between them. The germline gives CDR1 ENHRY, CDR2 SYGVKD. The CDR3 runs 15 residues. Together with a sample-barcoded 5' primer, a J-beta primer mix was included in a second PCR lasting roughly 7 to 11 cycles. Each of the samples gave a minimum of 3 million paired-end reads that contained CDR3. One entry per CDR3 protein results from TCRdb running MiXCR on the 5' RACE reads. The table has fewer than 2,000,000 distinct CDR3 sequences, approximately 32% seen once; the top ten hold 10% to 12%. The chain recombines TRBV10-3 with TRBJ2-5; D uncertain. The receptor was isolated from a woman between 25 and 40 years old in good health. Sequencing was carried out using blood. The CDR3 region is CAISESVGGQETQYF. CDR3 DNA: TGTGCCATCAGTGAGTCCGTGGGTGGGCAAGAGACCCAGTACTTC.